These 7 T cell receptor beta chains were all obtained from the same sample, sequenced in a study of T-cell reconstitution after alpha-beta-depleted transplantation in children. Unique molecular identifiers were used to barcode this TCRbeta library. TCRdb re-called the PCR reads with MiXCR, one entry per CDR3 protein. The sample consists of around 420,000 distinct CDR3 sequences, under 20% of them appearing once. The sample was PBMCs, mostly from graft donor cells, taken 360 days after TCRalphabeta/CD19-depleted stem cell transplant. The receptors stem from a boy under three years old who had a stem cell transplant for Wiskott-Aldrich syndrome, so the T cells may come from the graft donor.

The genes are TRBV20-1 and TRBJ1-2; D remains unclear. This CDR3 comprises 9 residues. V lost 7 bases and J lost 5, with 5 bases in between. Germline CDR1 and CDR2: DFQATT and SNEGSKA (reference sequence). The CDR3 here is CSVSYGYTF. The CDR3 nucleotides read TGCAGTGTTTCGTATGGCTACACCTTC.

The rearrangement links TRBV12-3 or TRBV12-4 to TRBJ2-7; the D is unclear. The V gene lost 3 bases and the J gene lost 3 bases, with 9 bases spanning the gap. This CDR3 is built from 13 residues. The CDR3 DNA is TGTGCCAGCAGTTTTCACGGCAACTACGAGCAGTACTTC. This encodes CASSFHGNYEQYF.

This clonotype came up a few times. The chain joins TRBV6-6 to TRBJ2-5; D uncertain. CDR1 and CDR2 from the germline V gene are MNHNY and SVGAGI (reference sequence). Deletions cut 8 bases from V and 5 bases from J, with 12 bases between. The CDR3 spans 12 residues. The CDR3 protein is CASAQLGETQYF. Written as DNA, the CDR3 is TGTGCCAGCGCCCAGTTGGGTGAGACCCAGTACTTC.

This chain connects TRBV20-1 to TRBJ2-2; D is possibly TRBD1 (5 bases). V was cut by 2 bases and J by 7 bases, with 14 bases left in between. Looked up from germline, CDR1 is DFQATT and CDR2 is SNEGSKA (reference sequence). This CDR3 has 14 amino acids. The DNA for the CDR3 is TGCAGTGCTAGACGCAGGGTTGGGGACGGGGAGCTGTTTTTT. It codes for CSARRRVGDGELFF.

This chain connects TRBV6-1 to TRBJ2-1, with TRBD2 as a possible D gene (5 bases). The CDR3 loop spans 15 amino acids. Between the trimmed V and J ends, which lost 5 bases and 2 bases, there was a span of 13 bases. Germline loops: CDR1 MNHNS, CDR2 SASEGT. As DNA, the CDR3 is TGTGCCAGCAGTCCACGGGGATTGGCCTACAATGAGCAGTTCTTC. Translation: CASSPRGLAYNEQFF.

The V call is TRBV5-1, the J call TRBJ2-5; 7 nucleotides match TRBD1. This CDR3 spans 16 amino acids. Trimming removed 4 bases from V and 2 bases from J; junction bases left unmatched: 11. Germline V gene sequence: CDR1 SGHRS, CDR2 YFSETQ. The CDR3 is CASSPRDRAGQETQYF. As DNA, the CDR3 is TGCGCCAGCAGCCCAAGAGACAGGGCCGGTCAAGAGACCCAGTACTTC.

The CDR3 loop reads CATSGGGTAREQYF. DNA for the CDR3: TGTGCCACCAGTGGGGGAGGGACAGCTCGCGAGCAGTACTTC. This chain uses TRBV24-1 with TRBJ2-7; the D gene could be TRBD1 or TRBD2 (7 bases each). CDR3 size: 14 residues. The ends were cut back, 5 bases at V and 6 bases at J, with 16 bases in the middle. CDR1 is KGHDR, CDR2 SFDVKD, per germline.